This is a list of T cell receptor beta chains from one sample in a study of shared clonotypes between healthy human individuals. TCRdb's copy holds only in-frame clones and misses some; the assay was immunoSEQ multiplex PCR. The table lists 2 million to 2.5 million clones, around 95% of them singletons. Sequenced input: naive CD4+ T cells sorted from blood. The receptors here all came from a man younger than 35 in good health. The CDR3 runs from the conserved cysteine through the conserved F or W. Fields, in order: V gene, D gene, J gene, clone size, CDR3 DNA, CDR3 protein. D genes are given only for firm matches. Some rows mark clone size as missing; the rest say once, few, many or name a class of expanded clone.

TRBV19,TRBD1,TRBJ1-5,NA,TGTGCCAGTAGTCCTCCGCGGGGACAGCGGCAACAGCCCCAGCATTTT,CASSPPRGQRQQPQHF
TRBV6-5,NA,TRBJ2-7,NA,TGTGCCAGCAGCCGTGCCTCCTACGAGCAGTACTTC,CASSRASYEQYF
TRBV6-1,NA,TRBJ2-5,NA,TGTGCCAGCAGTGAAGTGGGGGGCCTGGAGACCCAGTACTTC,CASSEVGGLETQYF
TRBV2,NA,TRBJ1-4,NA,TGTGCCAGCAGCGTGCAGGGGATTTTAATTAAAAAACTGTTTTTT,CASSVQGILIKKLFF
TRBV6-5,NA,TRBJ2-7,NA,TGTGCCAGCAGGAGGGGTAGCTCCTACGAGCAGTACTTC,CASRRGSSYEQYF
TRBV5-6,NA,TRBJ2-5,NA,TGTGCCAGCAGCTTGGCTACTCTGGAGCAAGAGACCCAGTACTTC,CASSLATLEQETQYF
TRBV6-6,NA,TRBJ2-7,once,TGTGCCAGCAGTTACTGGGTGGGGTACGAGCAGTACTTC,CASSYWVGYEQYF
TRBV7-2,NA,TRBJ2-7,once,TGTGCCAGCGGCGACAATTCCTACGAGCAGTACTTC,CASGDNSYEQYF
TRBV6-5,TRBD1,TRBJ1-6,once,TGTGCCAGCAGTTCCGCCACAGGGGCTAATTCACCCCTCCACTTT,CASSSATGANSPLHF
TRBV21-1,NA,TRBJ1-3,NA,TGTGCCAGCAGCCTGGATCACAGGGCGTTGAAGTATGGAAACACCATATATTTT,CASSLDHRALKYGNTIYF
TRBV2,NA,TRBJ1-2,few,TGTGCCAGCAGCCCGGACGGAAACTATGGCTACACCTTC,CASSPDGNYGYTF
TRBV2,TRBD1,TRBJ1-1,NA,TGTGCCAGCGGGGACAGTTTAAACACTGAAGCTTTCTTT,CASGDSLNTEAFF
TRBV7-2,NA,TRBJ1-5,NA,TGTGCCAGCAGCCAACACAGGGACAATCAGCCCCAGCATTTT,CASSQHRDNQPQHF
TRBV6-5,TRBD1,TRBJ2-2,once,TGTGCCAGCAGTTACCTGGACAGGGAGACCGGGGAGCTGTTTTTT,CASSYLDRETGELFF
TRBV28,NA,TRBJ2-7,NA,TGTGCCAGCAGTCCTCCAGGGAACTACGAGCAGTACTTC,CASSPPGNYEQYF
TRBV7-8,NA,TRBJ1-2,NA,TGTGCCAGCAGCCGAGGACAGCTCTATGGCTACACCTTC,CASSRGQLYGYTF
TRBV21-1,NA,TRBJ1-2,NA,TGTGCCAGCAGACCACAGGGGGATAACTATGGCTACACCTTC,CASRPQGDNYGYTF
TRBV9,NA,TRBJ1-1,NA,TGTGCCAGCAGCGTAGAGGGGGGCAGTCAGACTGAAGCTTTCTTT,CASSVEGGSQTEAFF
TRBV10-3,NA,TRBJ1-2,NA,TGTGCCATCAGTGAGTTTGACAGTGGGAACTATGGCTACACCTTC,CAISEFDSGNYGYTF
TRBV5-1,TRBD1,TRBJ1-1,NA,TGCGCCAGCAGCCAGGACAGGGATCGGGACACTGAAGCTTTCTTT,CASSQDRDRDTEAFF
TRBV5-1,TRBD2,TRBJ2-1,NA,TGCGCCAGCGGGACTAGCGGGCCCAGCTCCTACAATGAGCAGTTCTTC,CASGTSGPSSYNEQFF
TRBV29-1,TRBD1,TRBJ1-3,NA,TGCAGCGTTGCCCCCCGGACAGGCGTCTCTGGAAACACCATATATTTT,CSVAPRTGVSGNTIYF
TRBV6-1,NA,TRBJ1-5,NA,TGTGCCAGCATGCCAGGGGATGGGAAAAATCAGCCCCAGCATTTT,CASMPGDGKNQPQHF
TRBV10-3,TRBD2,TRBJ2-3,NA,TGTGCCATCAGTTCTGGACTAGCGGGAGTTACAGATACGCAGTATTTT,CAISSGLAGVTDTQYF
TRBV7-9,TRBD1,TRBJ1-1,NA,TGTGCCAGCAGCTTGCCCCAGGGGGGGTGGTTCACTGAAGCTTTCTTT,CASSLPQGGWFTEAFF
TRBV13,TRBD1,TRBJ2-5,NA,TGTGCCAGCAGCCAGGGACAGGGAAAAGAGACCCAGTACTTC,CASSQGQGKETQYF
TRBV4-1,NA,TRBJ2-7,NA,TGCGCCAGCAGCCAAGATCGTTTCTTCAGGCAGTACTTC,CASSQDRFFRQYF
TRBV5-1,NA,TRBJ2-7,NA,TGCGCCAGCAGCCAACTACAGGGTAGCTCCTACGAGCAGTACTTC,CASSQLQGSSYEQYF
TRBV28,NA,TRBJ2-7,NA,TGTGCCAGCAGAGTAGCGAGAGGGGATCCCTACGAGCAGTACTTC,CASRVARGDPYEQYF
TRBV10-1,TRBD2,TRBJ2-7,NA,TGCGCCAGCAGTGCTCTTCGCGGGAGCGTCGAGCAGTACTTC,CASSALRGSVEQYF
TRBV6-1,NA,TRBJ1-5,NA,TGTGCCAGCAGCGAAAGGGGCAGCAATCAGCCCCAGCATTTT,CASSERGSNQPQHF
TRBV30,NA,TRBJ2-2,NA,TGTGCCTGGAGGTCCTACACCGGGGAGCTGTTTTTT,CAWRSYTGELFF
TRBV7-2,NA,TRBJ2-3,NA,TGTGCCAGCAGCCTCGGGTCCGCAGATACGCAGTATTTT,CASSLGSADTQYF
TRBV6-5,NA,TRBJ2-5,NA,TGTGCCAGCAGGGGCACAGGCAGGGAGACCCAGTACTTC,CASRGTGRETQYF
TRBV7-2,NA,TRBJ1-6,NA,TGTGCCAGCAGCTTATATCCAGGGTGGGATTCACCCCTCCACTTT,CASSLYPGWDSPLHF
TRBV6-1,NA,TRBJ1-6,few,TGTGCCAGCCGGAGCTCCTATAATTCACCCCTCCACTTT,CASRSSYNSPLHF
TRBV18,NA,TRBJ2-5,NA,TGTGCCAGCTCACCCCCCGGGTTAGCGAGGGAGACCCAGTACTTC,CASSPPGLARETQYF
TRBV9,NA,TRBJ1-3,NA,TGTGCCAGCAGCGTAAATCAGAATCTCAGAGGGTCTGGAAACACCATATATTTT,CASSVNQNLRGSGNTIYF
TRBV7-9,TRBD1,TRBJ2-5,NA,TGTGCCAGCAGCCGAGTCCCAGGGGGCGGGGAGACCCAGTACTTC,CASSRVPGGGETQYF
TRBV6-1,TRBD2,TRBJ2-1,NA,TGTGCCAGCAGCGAAATTGGCGGGGGGCTCTACAATGAGCAGTTCTTC,CASSEIGGGLYNEQFF
TRBV28,NA,TRBJ2-3,NA,TGTGCCAGCAGTACCTTGGGGGATACGCAGTATTTT,CASSTLGDTQYF
TRBV19,NA,TRBJ1-1,NA,TGTGCCAGTAGTATCACGGACAGATGGGAAGCTTTCTTT,CASSITDRWEAFF
TRBV19,TRBD1,TRBJ2-2,NA,TGTGCCGGTAGACAGGGGGAGAACACCGGGGAGCTGTTTTTT,CAGRQGENTGELFF
TRBV30,NA,TRBJ1-2,NA,TGTGCCTGGAGTCTTTCGTATCCAGGTATAGGCTACACCTTC,CAWSLSYPGIGYTF
TRBV18,NA,TRBJ1-4,NA,TGTGCCAGCTCACCCTCACACGGTGGAATTAATGAAAAACTGTTTTTT,CASSPSHGGINEKLFF
TRBV2,TRBD2,TRBJ2-1,NA,TGTGCCAGCAGTAGCGGGGGGGCGAGTGAGCAGTTCTTC,CASSSGGASEQFF
TRBV2,TRBD2,TRBJ2-7,NA,TGTGCCAGTCGACTAGCGGGAGTCTCCTACGAGCAGTACTTC,CASRLAGVSYEQYF
TRBV7-2,TRBD2,TRBJ2-7,NA,TGTGCCAGCAGCTCTACTAGCGGGGGACTCTACGAGCAGTACTTC,CASSSTSGGLYEQYF
TRBV6-6,NA,TRBJ2-5,once,TGTGCCAGCAGTTACTCTGTGGAGACCCAGTACTTC,CASSYSVETQYF
TRBV25-1,NA,TRBJ2-6,NA,TGTGCCAGCAGTATGGGGGGCACTGGGGCCAACGTCCTGACTTTC,CASSMGGTGANVLTF
TRBV30,NA,TRBJ2-3,NA,TGTGCCTGGAGTGCGACTAGTATCACAGATACGCAGTATTTT,CAWSATSITDTQYF
TRBV30,NA,TRBJ1-6,NA,TGTGCCTGGAGACAGGTTAATTCACCCCTCCACTTT,CAWRQVNSPLHF
TRBV25-1,NA,TRBJ1-3,NA,TGTGCCAGCAGTGAGCAGGGTTACGGAAACACCATATATTTT,CASSEQGYGNTIYF
TRBV6-6,TRBD1,TRBJ2-5,once,TGTGCCAGCAACCCGGGACAGGGAGGCCAAGAGACCCAGTACTTC,CASNPGQGGQETQYF
TRBV28,TRBD1,TRBJ2-1,NA,TGTGCCAGCCACAGGGGCAATGAGCAGTTCTTC,CASHRGNEQFF